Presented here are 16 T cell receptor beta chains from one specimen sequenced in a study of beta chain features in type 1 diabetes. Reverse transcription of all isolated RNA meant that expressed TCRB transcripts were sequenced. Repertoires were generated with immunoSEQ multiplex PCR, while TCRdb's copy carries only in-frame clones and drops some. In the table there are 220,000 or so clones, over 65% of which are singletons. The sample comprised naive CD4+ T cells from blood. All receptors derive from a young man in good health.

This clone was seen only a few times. The CDR3 region is CAWTRDGEQFF. The CDR3 DNA follows: TGTGCCTGGACCCGGGATGGTGAGCAGTTCTTC. The V and J genes are TRBV30 and TRBJ2-1, with D tentatively TRBD2 (5 bases). The length of the CDR3 is 11 residues. Looked up from germline, CDR1 is GTSNPN and CDR2 is SVGIG (reference sequence). V was clipped by 4 bases and J by 9 bases, with 10 bases between them.

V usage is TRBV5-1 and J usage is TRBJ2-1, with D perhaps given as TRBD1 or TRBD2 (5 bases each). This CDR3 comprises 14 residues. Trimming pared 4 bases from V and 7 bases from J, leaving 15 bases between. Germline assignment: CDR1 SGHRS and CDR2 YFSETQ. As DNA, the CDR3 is TGCGCCAGCAGCCCCGGGACCCAGGGAAATGAGCAGTTCTTC. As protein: CASSPGTQGNEQFF.

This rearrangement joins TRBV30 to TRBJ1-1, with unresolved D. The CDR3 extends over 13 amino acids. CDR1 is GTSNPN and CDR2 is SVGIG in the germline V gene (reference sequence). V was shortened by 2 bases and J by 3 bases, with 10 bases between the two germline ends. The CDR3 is CAWSWELDTEAFF. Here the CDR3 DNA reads TGTGCCTGGAGTTGGGAGCTGGACACTGAAGCTTTCTTT.

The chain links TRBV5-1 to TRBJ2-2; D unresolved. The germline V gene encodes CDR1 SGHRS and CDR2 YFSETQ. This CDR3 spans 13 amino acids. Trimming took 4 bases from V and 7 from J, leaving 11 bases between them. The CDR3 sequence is CASSVQLGGELFF. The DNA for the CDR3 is TGCGCCAGCAGCGTACAGCTTGGCGGGGAGCTGTTTTTT.

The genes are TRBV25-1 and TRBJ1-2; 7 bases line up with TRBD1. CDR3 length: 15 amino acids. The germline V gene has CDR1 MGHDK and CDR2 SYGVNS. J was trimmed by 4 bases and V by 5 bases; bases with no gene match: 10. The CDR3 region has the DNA TGTGCCAGCAGTAACCCGGGACAGAACCTCTATGGCTACACCTTC. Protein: CASSNPGQNLYGYTF.

CDR3 in amino acids: CAISETGQQETQYF. The CDR3 nucleotides read TGTGCCATCAGTGAGACAGGGCAACAAGAGACCCAGTACTTC. J is TRBJ2-5 and V is TRBV10-3; maybe TRBD1 (6 bases). Trimming removed 2 bases from V and 2 bases from J, with 9 bases in between. The CDR3 consists of 14 residues. Germline V gene sequence: CDR1 ENHRY, CDR2 SYGVKD.

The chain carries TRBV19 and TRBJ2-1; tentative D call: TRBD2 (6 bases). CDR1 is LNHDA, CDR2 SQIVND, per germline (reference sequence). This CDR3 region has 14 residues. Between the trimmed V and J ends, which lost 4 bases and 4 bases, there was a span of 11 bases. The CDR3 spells CASSRLVGYNEQFF. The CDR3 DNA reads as TGTGCCAGTAGTAGACTAGTGGGTTACAATGAGCAGTTCTTC.

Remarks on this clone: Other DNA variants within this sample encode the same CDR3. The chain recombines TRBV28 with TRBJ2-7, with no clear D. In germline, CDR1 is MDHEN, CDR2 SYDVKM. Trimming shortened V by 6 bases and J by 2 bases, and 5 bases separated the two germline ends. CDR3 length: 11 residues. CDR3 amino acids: CASSLAYEQYF. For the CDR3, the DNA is TGTGCCAGCAGCCTCGCCTACGAGCAGTACTTC.

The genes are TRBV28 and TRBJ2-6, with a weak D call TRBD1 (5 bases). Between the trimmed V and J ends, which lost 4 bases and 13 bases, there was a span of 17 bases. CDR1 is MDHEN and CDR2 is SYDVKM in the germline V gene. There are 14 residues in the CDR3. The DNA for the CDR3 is TGTGCCAGCAGTTGGGCAGGGAAAATTGGGGTCCTGACTTTC. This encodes CASSWAGKIGVLTF.

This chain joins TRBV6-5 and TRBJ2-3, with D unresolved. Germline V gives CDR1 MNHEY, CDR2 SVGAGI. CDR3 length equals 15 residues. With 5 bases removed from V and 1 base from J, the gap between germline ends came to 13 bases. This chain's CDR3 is CASSRRSVGTDTQYF. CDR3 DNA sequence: TGTGCCAGCAGTCGCAGGTCCGTCGGCACAGATACGCAGTATTTT.

CDR3 DNA: TGTGCCAGCAGTTACGCAGGGGGCACTGAAGCTTTCTTT. The encoded protein is CASSYAGGTEAFF. The V and J genes are TRBV6-6 and TRBJ1-1; 7 nucleotides line up with TRBD1. Trimming took 2 bases from V and 4 from J; bases not matched to a gene: 1. The CDR3 covers 13 residues. CDR1 is MNHNY and CDR2 is SVGAGI in the germline V gene (reference sequence).

The CDR3 is CASSQDQGLLLTGELFF. As DNA, the CDR3 is TGCGCCAGCAGCCAAGATCAGGGACTCCTATTGACCGGGGAGCTGTTTTTT. This chain links TRBV4-3 with TRBJ2-2; D is possibly TRBD2 (6 bases). The CDR3 loop spans 17 amino acids. V dropped 0 bases and J dropped 5 bases, with 16 bases sitting between them. CDR1 is LGHNA and CDR2 is YSLEER in the germline V gene.

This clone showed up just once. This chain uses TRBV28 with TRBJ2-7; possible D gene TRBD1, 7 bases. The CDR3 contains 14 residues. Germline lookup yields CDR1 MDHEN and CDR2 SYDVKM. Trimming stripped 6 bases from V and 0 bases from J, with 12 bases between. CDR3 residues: CASRAGGSSYEQYF. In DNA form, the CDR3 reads TGTGCCAGCAGAGCAGGGGGGAGCTCCTACGAGCAGTACTTC.

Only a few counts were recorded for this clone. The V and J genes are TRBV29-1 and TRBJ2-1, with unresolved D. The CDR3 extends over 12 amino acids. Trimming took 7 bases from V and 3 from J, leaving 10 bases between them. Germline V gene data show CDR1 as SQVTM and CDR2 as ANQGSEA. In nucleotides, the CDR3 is TGCAGCGCTGATCGAAGCTACAATGAGCAGTTCTTC. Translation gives CSADRSYNEQFF.

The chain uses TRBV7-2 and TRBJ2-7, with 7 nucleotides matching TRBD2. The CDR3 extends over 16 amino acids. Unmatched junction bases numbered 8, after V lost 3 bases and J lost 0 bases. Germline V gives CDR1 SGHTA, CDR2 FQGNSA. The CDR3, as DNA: TGTGCCAGCAGCTTGAACGGGAGGCCTGACTCCTACGAGCAGTACTTC. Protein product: CASSLNGRPDSYEQYF.

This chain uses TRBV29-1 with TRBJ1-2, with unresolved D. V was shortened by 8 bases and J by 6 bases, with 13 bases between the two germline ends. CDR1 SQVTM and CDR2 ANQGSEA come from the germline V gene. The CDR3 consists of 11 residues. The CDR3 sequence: CSYAPGHGYTF. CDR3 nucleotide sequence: TGCAGCTATGCCCCGGGCCATGGCTACACCTTC.